These T cell receptor beta chains were read from a single sample in a study of CD8 T cell repertoires and HIV-1 epitope variants. Here immunoSEQ multiplex PCR was the method, and the copy in TCRdb shows in-frame clones only, minus some. Among approximately 90,000 clones listed, around 67% were seen once. Material for sequencing was uncultured baseline CD8+ T cells from peripheral blood mononuclear cells (PBMCs). The receptors were sampled from a male donor with HIV. The CDR3 runs from the conserved cysteine through the conserved F or W. Fields, in order: D gene, V gene, clone size, J gene, CDR3 protein, CDR3 DNA. D genes are given only for firm matches. Some rows mark clone size as missing; the rest say once, few, many or name a class of expanded clone.

d_call: TRBD2; v_call: TRBV27; clone_size: NA; j_call: TRBJ2-5; cdr3_aa: CARGGETQYF; cdr3_nt: TGTGCCCGCGGGGGAGAGACCCAGTACTTC
d_call: NA; v_call: TRBV6-5; clone_size: NA; j_call: TRBJ1-1; cdr3_aa: CASSRGEAEAFF; cdr3_nt: TGTGCCAGCAGTCGAGGGGAGGCTGAAGCTTTCTTT
d_call: NA; v_call: TRBV9; clone_size: few; j_call: TRBJ2-2; cdr3_aa: CASSVSAGNTGELFF; cdr3_nt: TGTGCCAGCAGCGTATCGGCGGGTAACACCGGGGAGCTGTTTTTT
d_call: NA; v_call: TRBV7-3; clone_size: few; j_call: TRBJ2-1; cdr3_aa: CASSFAREQFF; cdr3_nt: TGTGCCAGCAGCTTCGCAAGGGAGCAGTTCTTC
d_call: NA; v_call: TRBV29-1; clone_size: NA; j_call: TRBJ2-7; cdr3_aa: CSAGRADPAEQYF; cdr3_nt: TGCAGCGCTGGTCGTGCAGACCCCGCGGAGCAGTACTTC
d_call: TRBD2; v_call: TRBV2; clone_size: NA; j_call: TRBJ2-1; cdr3_aa: CATGLARNEQFF; cdr3_nt: TGTGCCACTGGACTAGCGCGCAATGAGCAGTTCTTC
d_call: TRBD1; v_call: TRBV6-1; clone_size: few; j_call: TRBJ1-5; cdr3_aa: CASSATRGGNQPQHF; cdr3_nt: TGTGCCAGCAGTGCCACCAGGGGGGGCAATCAGCCCCAGCATTTT
d_call: NA; v_call: TRBV5-1; clone_size: NA; j_call: TRBJ2-7; cdr3_aa: CASSDRVFEQYF; cdr3_nt: TGCGCCAGCAGCGACCGGGTGTTCGAGCAGTACTTC
d_call: NA; v_call: TRBV5-1; clone_size: NA; j_call: TRBJ2-1; cdr3_aa: CASSLDGPSVNEQFF; cdr3_nt: TGCGCCAGCAGCTTGGATGGACCAAGCGTCAATGAGCAGTTCTTC
d_call: NA; v_call: TRBV27; clone_size: NA; j_call: TRBJ2-1; cdr3_aa: CASSLLHPVYNEQFF; cdr3_nt: TGTGCCAGCAGTTTATTACATCCAGTCTACAATGAGCAGTTCTTC
d_call: NA; v_call: TRBV19; clone_size: NA; j_call: TRBJ1-1; cdr3_aa: CASSDGGGRGNTEAFF; cdr3_nt: TGTGCCAGTTCCGATGGAGGGGGACGAGGGAACACTGAAGCTTTCTTT
d_call: TRBD1; v_call: TRBV7-9; clone_size: NA; j_call: TRBJ1-1; cdr3_aa: CASSLPTGGVEAFF; cdr3_nt: TGTGCCAGCAGCTTACCGACAGGGGGCGTTGAAGCTTTCTTT
d_call: TRBD1; v_call: TRBV30; clone_size: NA; j_call: TRBJ1-1; cdr3_aa: CAWTTAGGTEAFF; cdr3_nt: TGTGCCTGGACCACCGCAGGGGGCACTGAAGCTTTCTTT
d_call: NA; v_call: TRBV4-2; clone_size: NA; j_call: TRBJ1-5; cdr3_aa: CASSQDLGQGEPQHF; cdr3_nt: TGTGCCAGCAGCCAGGATCTCGGACAAGGTGAGCCCCAGCATTTT
d_call: TRBD1; v_call: TRBV28; clone_size: NA; j_call: TRBJ2-3; cdr3_aa: CASSSTGLGYF; cdr3_nt: TGTGCCAGCAGTTCGACAGGGTTGGGGTATTTT
d_call: TRBD2; v_call: TRBV6-4; clone_size: NA; j_call: TRBJ2-1; cdr3_aa: CASSQTSGEYNEQFF; cdr3_nt: TGTGCCAGCAGCCAGACTAGCGGGGAATACAATGAGCAGTTCTTC
d_call: NA; v_call: TRBV2; clone_size: few; j_call: TRBJ2-1; cdr3_aa: CASRERTLNEQFF; cdr3_nt: TGTGCCAGCAGAGAGCGAACCCTAAATGAGCAGTTCTTC
d_call: TRBD2; v_call: TRBV5-1; clone_size: NA; j_call: TRBJ2-5; cdr3_aa: CASSLVVAGGQETQYF; cdr3_nt: TGCGCCAGCAGCTTGGTAGTAGCGGGAGGACAAGAGACCCAGTACTTC
d_call: TRBD1; v_call: TRBV6-1; clone_size: many; j_call: TRBJ2-7; cdr3_aa: CASSDPTWTGSHEQYF; cdr3_nt: TGTGCCAGCAGTGACCCAACTTGGACAGGGTCCCACGAGCAGTACTTC
d_call: TRBD1; v_call: TRBV9; clone_size: NA; j_call: TRBJ2-7; cdr3_aa: CASSVGGDRGHEQYF; cdr3_nt: TGTGCCAGCAGCGTAGGGGGGGACAGGGGCCACGAGCAGTACTTC
d_call: NA; v_call: TRBV4-2; clone_size: NA; j_call: TRBJ2-1; cdr3_aa: CASSQGLGGSYNEQFF; cdr3_nt: TGTGCCAGCAGCCAAGGCCTCGGAGGTTCCTACAATGAGCAGTTCTTC
d_call: NA; v_call: TRBV7-2; clone_size: NA; j_call: TRBJ1-1; cdr3_aa: CASSLEAYVTEAFF; cdr3_nt: TGTGCCAGCAGCTTAGAAGCGTACGTCACTGAAGCTTTCTTT
d_call: NA; v_call: TRBV9; clone_size: NA; j_call: TRBJ1-1; cdr3_aa: CASSVEIEGTEAFF; cdr3_nt: TGTGCCAGCAGCGTAGAGATTGAGGGCACTGAAGCTTTCTTT
d_call: TRBD1; v_call: TRBV7-9; clone_size: NA; j_call: TRBJ1-6; cdr3_aa: CASSLGQGINSPLHF; cdr3_nt: TGTGCCAGCAGCTTAGGACAGGGGATAAATTCACCCCTCCACTTT
d_call: TRBD2; v_call: TRBV5-1; clone_size: NA; j_call: TRBJ2-7; cdr3_aa: CASSPGLGAYEQYF; cdr3_nt: TGCGCCAGCAGCCCGGGACTAGGGGCCTACGAGCAGTACTTC
d_call: NA; v_call: TRBV28; clone_size: NA; j_call: TRBJ1-2; cdr3_aa: CASSLYRGETNYGYTF; cdr3_nt: TGTGCCAGCAGTTTATACCGCGGGGAAACTAACTATGGCTACACCTTC
d_call: NA; v_call: TRBV18; clone_size: NA; j_call: TRBJ2-7; cdr3_aa: CASSPAGGYEQYF; cdr3_nt: TGTGCCAGCTCACCTGCCGGGGGCTACGAGCAGTACTTC
d_call: NA; v_call: TRBV19; clone_size: NA; j_call: TRBJ1-6; cdr3_aa: CASSILGRGNSPLHF; cdr3_nt: TGTGCCAGTAGTATCCTGGGGAGGGGAAATTCACCCCTCCACTTT
d_call: NA; v_call: TRBV19; clone_size: NA; j_call: TRBJ1-5; cdr3_aa: CASSTSGTPNSNQPQHF; cdr3_nt: TGTGCCAGTAGTACCTCAGGGACACCAAATAGCAATCAGCCCCAGCATTTT
d_call: NA; v_call: TRBV7-2; clone_size: NA; j_call: TRBJ1-1; cdr3_aa: CASSFGGAQNTEAFF; cdr3_nt: TGTGCCAGCAGCTTTGGTGGGGCGCAGAACACTGAAGCTTTCTTT
d_call: NA; v_call: TRBV18; clone_size: once; j_call: TRBJ1-5; cdr3_aa: CASSPGEPQPQHF; cdr3_nt: TGTGCCAGCTCACCAGGGGAGCCTCAGCCCCAGCATTTT
d_call: NA; v_call: TRBV18; clone_size: NA; j_call: TRBJ1-6; cdr3_aa: CASSPERSQPLHF; cdr3_nt: TGTGCCAGCTCACCAGAGCGGTCACAACCCCTCCACTTT
d_call: NA; v_call: TRBV28; clone_size: few; j_call: TRBJ1-6; cdr3_aa: CASSLGGSPLHF; cdr3_nt: TGTGCCAGCAGTCTCGGTGGGTCACCCCTCCACTTT
d_call: NA; v_call: TRBV19; clone_size: once; j_call: TRBJ2-6; cdr3_aa: CASSTLVSASDANVLTF; cdr3_nt: TGTGCCAGTAGTACCCTGGTGAGCGCCTCTGATGCCAACGTCCTGACTTTC
d_call: TRBD2; v_call: TRBV18; clone_size: NA; j_call: TRBJ2-7; cdr3_aa: CASSPLAGGSYEQYF; cdr3_nt: TGTGCCAGCTCTCCACTAGCGGGGGGATCCTACGAGCAGTACTTC
d_call: NA; v_call: TRBV7-6; clone_size: NA; j_call: TRBJ2-2; cdr3_aa: CASSLVPGELFF; cdr3_nt: TGTGCCAGCAGCTTAGTTCCCGGGGAGCTGTTTTTT
d_call: TRBD1; v_call: TRBV6-6; clone_size: NA; j_call: TRBJ2-1; cdr3_aa: CASSYSDAGTAVRQFF; cdr3_nt: TGTGCCAGCAGTTACTCGGACGCCGGGACAGCTGTAAGGCAGTTCTTC
d_call: NA; v_call: TRBV6-5; clone_size: NA; j_call: TRBJ2-5; cdr3_aa: CASSYPGQETQYF; cdr3_nt: TGTGCCAGCAGTTACCCAGGGCAAGAGACCCAGTACTTC
d_call: NA; v_call: TRBV7-8; clone_size: NA; j_call: TRBJ2-7; cdr3_aa: CASSLIADQSSYEQYF; cdr3_nt: TGTGCCAGCAGCCTTATAGCGGATCAGAGCTCCTACGAGCAGTACTTC
d_call: NA; v_call: TRBV14; clone_size: NA; j_call: TRBJ2-1; cdr3_aa: CASSQDVANEQFF; cdr3_nt: TGTGCCAGCAGCCAAGATGTTGCCAATGAGCAGTTCTTC
d_call: NA; v_call: TRBV19; clone_size: NA; j_call: TRBJ1-5; cdr3_aa: CASSPSPGQPQHF; cdr3_nt: TGTGCCAGTAGCCCCAGTCCCGGTCAGCCCCAGCATTTT
d_call: NA; v_call: TRBV4-1; clone_size: few; j_call: TRBJ2-5; cdr3_aa: CASSQAGAQYF; cdr3_nt: TGCGCCAGCAGCCAAGCCGGTGCCCAGTACTTC
d_call: TRBD1; v_call: TRBV28; clone_size: NA; j_call: TRBJ1-2; cdr3_aa: CASSIGTGAGYGYTF; cdr3_nt: TGTGCCAGCAGTATAGGGACAGGGGCAGGCTATGGCTACACCTTC
d_call: NA; v_call: TRBV7-3; clone_size: NA; j_call: TRBJ2-1; cdr3_aa: CASSNSDNEQFF; cdr3_nt: TGTGCCAGCAGTAATAGCGACAATGAGCAGTTCTTC